The 13 T cell receptor beta chains reported below all come from one sample, sequenced in a study of blood T cell repertoires in COVID-19. Clones were sequenced by immunoSEQ multiplex PCR, and TCRdb holds only the in-frame ones, with some missing. The table records some 160,000 clones, around 92% of them present only once. Sequenced: peripheral blood. The receptor source for this set is a man in his sixties with acute or convalescent COVID-19.

The J gene is TRBJ1-1, the V gene TRBV19; a possible D gene is TRBD1 (5 bases). CDR3 size: 16 residues. Germline loops: CDR1 LNHDA, CDR2 SQIVND (reference sequence). V was trimmed by 3 bases and J by 6 bases, leaving 20 bases between them. The CDR3 sequence: CASSIPRSGRGSEAFF. The CDR3 DNA is TGTGCCAGTAGTATCCCCCGATCGGGCCGGGGGTCTGAAGCTTTCTTT.

This chain joins TRBV15 and TRBJ2-1, with no clear D. Trimming cost V 1 base and J 0 bases, with 7 bases left between them. The germline CDR1 and CDR2 sequences are LNHNV and YYDKDF (reference sequence). The CDR3 is 15 residues long. CDR3 nucleotides: TGTGCCACCAGCAGAGTTAAGAGCTCCTACAATGAGCAGTTCTTC. This gives the protein CATSRVKSSYNEQFF. Filled out from reference TRBV15 and TRBJ2-1, the complete variable domain reads DAMVIQNPRYQVTQFGKPVTLSCSQTLNHNVMYWYQQKSSQAPKLLFHYYDKDFNNEADTPDNFQSRRPNTSFCFLDIRSPGLGDTAMYLCATSRVKSSYNEQFFGPGTRLTVL.

This sequence joins TRBV11-2 and TRBJ1-2, with D perhaps TRBD1 (6 bases). V shed 0 bases and J shed 6 bases, with 14 bases lying between them. The germline V gene encodes CDR1 SGHAT and CDR2 FQNNGV. The CDR3 has 15 amino acids. CDR3 amino acids: CASSLDLGTLNGYTF. CDR3 in DNA: TGTGCCAGCAGCTTAGATCTAGGGACATTAAATGGCTACACCTTC.

This clone appeared a few times. The chain recombines TRBV5-1 with TRBJ2-7; possible D gene TRBD1, 5 bases. The CDR3 is made up of 13 amino acids. Germline CDR1 and CDR2: SGHRS and YFSETQ. With 4 bases removed from V and 0 bases from J, the gap between germline ends came to 8 bases. The CDR3, as DNA: TGCGCCAGCAGCCAGACAGCCTCCTACGAGCAGTACTTC. Translation: CASSQTASYEQYF.

This clone was observed a single time. The chain joins TRBV5-6 to TRBJ1-6; the D gene is possibly TRBD1 (6 bases). With 6 bases removed from V and 7 bases from J, the gap between germline ends came to 14 bases. Germline assignment: CDR1 SGHDT and CDR2 YYEEEE. This CDR3 has 14 amino acids. The CDR3 reads CASKQGRPNSPLHF. In DNA, the CDR3 is TGTGCCAGCAAACAGGGACGGCCGAATTCACCCCTCCACTTT.

The chain joins TRBV3-1 (or the pseudogene TRBV3-2) to TRBJ2-2; 9 positions agree with TRBD2. This CDR3 spans 15 amino acids. CDR1 is LGHDT, CDR2 YNNKEL, per germline (reference sequence). The V segment lost 8 bases and the J segment 4 bases; nucleotides outside the gene matches: 8. In DNA form, the CDR3 reads TGTGCCAGCCTTGCGGGGGGGCCGAGCACCGGGGAGCTGTTTTTT. Translation: CASLAGGPSTGELFF.

The chain links TRBV4-3 to TRBJ1-4, with D maybe TRBD1 (6 bases). The CDR3 totals 17 residues. Germline assignment: CDR1 LGHNA and CDR2 YSLEER. The germline V and J ends were trimmed by 3 bases and 6 bases, with 20 bases remaining between them. Here the CDR3 reads CASSQSGRGRLDEKLFF. The CDR3 region has the DNA TGCGCCAGCAGCCAGTCTGGGCGGGGGCGATTGGATGAAAAACTGTTTTTT.

The chain joins TRBV7-9 to TRBJ1-4, with D maybe TRBD1 (5 bases). V lost 5 bases, J lost 8 bases, and 15 bases lay in between. The germline V gene has CDR1 SEHNR and CDR2 FQNEAQ (reference sequence). CDR3 length equals 14 residues. CDR3 amino acids: CASSPGQGREKLFF. The CDR3 coding sequence is TGTGCCAGCAGCCCCGGGCAGGGAAGGGAAAAACTGTTTTTT. Variable domain in full (rest from reference TRBV7-9 and TRBJ1-4): DTGVSQNPRHKITKRGQNVTFRCDPISEHNRLYWYRQTLGQGPEFLTYFQNEAQLEKSRLLSDRFSAERPKGSFSTLEIQRTEQGDSAMYLCASSPGQGREKLFFGSGTQLSVL.

CDR3 protein: CASSQAGGGYGELFF. CDR3 in DNA: TGCGCCAGCAGCCAAGCAGGGGGCGGATACGGGGAGCTGTTTTTT. This chain connects TRBV4-1 to TRBJ2-2; 8 nucleotides line up with TRBD1. The CDR3 has 15 amino acids. In germline, CDR1 is MGHRA, CDR2 YSYEKL. Unmatched junction bases numbered 5, after V lost 1 base and J lost 7 bases.

Points on this clone: One end of the junction is discordant with germline, which a read error may explain. The gene calls are TRBV29-1 and TRBJ1-2; possibly TRBD1 for D (6 bases). CDR3 length: 12 residues. CDR1 is SQVTM, CDR2 ANQGSEA, per germline. The CDR3, as DNA: TGCAGCGTGGAAGGACAGAGCTATGGCTACACCTTC. Protein sequence: CSVEGQSYGYTF.

The CDR3 sequence is CASSWERSPELFF. In DNA form, the CDR3 reads TGCGCCAGCAGCTGGGAGAGGAGCCCGGAGCTGTTTTTT. This chain uses TRBV5-1 with TRBJ2-2; TRBD2 is a possible D gene (5 bases). This CDR3 is built from 13 residues. Germline lookup yields CDR1 SGHRS and CDR2 YFSETQ. The ends were cut back, 3 bases at V and 10 bases at J, with 13 bases in the middle.

The chain has TRBV6-1 and TRBJ2-1; 7 nucleotides align to TRBD2. Germline values: CDR1 MNHNS, CDR2 SASEGT. V was pared by 4 bases and J by 0 bases, with 9 bases of the junction left unmatched. The CDR3 totals 17 residues. CDR3 DNA sequence: TGTGCCAGCAGTGCCCCTCTAGCGGCCGGCTCCTACAATGAGCAGTTCTTC. Translation gives CASSAPLAAGSYNEQFF.

The J gene is TRBJ2-5, the V gene TRBV24-1; 9 bases agree with TRBD1. CDR1 and CDR2 (germline): KGHDR, SFDVKD. Trimming at V came to 4 bases and at J to 7 bases, leaving 12 bases not matched to a gene. CDR3 size: 16 residues. The CDR3 region is CATSEPNPGQGGTQYF. The CDR3 coding sequence is TGTGCCACCAGTGAGCCCAATCCGGGACAGGGAGGGACCCAGTACTTC.